This TCR beta chain was profiled in a study of T cells expressing NK-cell markers. Germline V gene lookup returns CDR1 LGHDT and CDR2 YNNKEL (reference sequence). This CDR3 is built from 14 residues. Using the 5' RACE reads, TCRdb records one entry per CDR3 protein without DNA. Here the sample table reports approximately 150,000 distinct CDR3 sequences. The clonotype comes from a woman between 18 and 70 years old in good health. Sequencing used blood T cells: a sorted CD56 or NKG2C T cell subset, CD4+ or CD8+ T cells, or bulk PBMC T cells (not recorded which). J is TRBJ1-1 and V is TRBV3-1. Here the CDR3 reads CASSSPRGRTEAFF. The variable domain in full, completed from reference TRBV3-1 and TRBJ1-1, reads DTAVSQTPKYLVTQMGNDKSIKCEQNLGHDTMYWYKQDSKKFLKIMFSYNNKELIINETVPNRFSPKSPDKAHLNLHINSLELGDSAVYFCASSSPRGRTEAFFGQGTRLTVV.